These 29 T cell receptor beta chains were all obtained from the same sample, sequenced in a study of PD-L1 blockade in urothelial cancer (dated by TCRdb to the late 2010s). What this sample's time point label stands for: pretreatment peripheral blood. The library relied on the immunoSEQ multiplex PCR assay. TCRdb mirrors the immuneACCESS table, restricted to in-frame sequences. Some clones are absent from its copies; in checked studies, under half trace to an unresolved V gene, and the reason for the others is unknown. Across this sample there are 55,000 to 80,000 clones, with about 86% seen only once. The biggest ten clones account for about 16% of the sample. The sample consisted of PBMCs, taken around atezolizumab (anti-PD-L1) treatment. These receptors all come from a man aged 55 to 70 with urothelial cancer.

The chain uses TRBV15 and TRBJ1-1; D is possibly TRBD1 (6 bases). CDR1 is LNHNV and CDR2 is YYDKDF in the germline V gene (reference sequence). The CDR3 is 15 amino acids. Trimming stripped 2 bases from V and 1 base from J, with 11 bases between. CDR3 bases: TGTGCCACCAGCAGAAGACAGGCAAAGAACACTGAAGCTTTCTTT. Protein sequence: CATSRRQAKNTEAFF.

V usage is TRBV7-2 and J usage is TRBJ2-2; 11 bases align to TRBD2. V dropped 7 bases and J dropped 6; count of bases not matched to a gene: 13. The CDR3 has 17 amino acids. CDR1 and CDR2 from the germline V gene are SGHTA and FQGNSA. This chain's CDR3 is CASTFSGGAIQSGELFF. The CDR3 nucleotides are TGTGCCAGCACTTTTAGCGGGGGGGCGATTCAGTCCGGGGAGCTGTTTTTT. The whole variable domain, filled in from reference TRBV7-2 and TRBJ2-2, reads GAGVSQSPSNKVTEKGKDVELRCDPISGHTALYWYRQSLGQGLEFLIYFQGNSAPDKSGLPSDRFSAERTGGSVSTLTIQRTQQEDSAVYLCASTFSGGAIQSGELFFGEGSRLTVL.

V is TRBV6-5 and J is TRBJ1-1; D uncertain. The CDR3 covers 13 residues. V lost 11 bases to trimming and J lost 1 base, with 14 bases between them. Germline V CDR1 and CDR2: MNHEY, SVGAGI. The CDR3 region is CAASRPENTEAFF. CDR3 in DNA: TGTGCCGCTTCACGTCCAGAGAACACTGAAGCTTTCTTT.

This clone has more than one count but fewer than ten. V is TRBV30 and J is TRBJ1-6, with D unclear. With 2 bases removed from V and 0 bases from J, the gap between germline ends came to 8 bases. CDR1 and CDR2 from the germline V gene are GTSNPN and SVGIG (reference sequence). The CDR3 consists of 15 residues. The CDR3: CAWSQTSSYNSPLHF. For the CDR3, the DNA is TGTGCCTGGAGTCAAACGAGCTCCTATAATTCACCCCTCCACTTT.

The chain combines TRBV28 with TRBJ1-5; no firm D call. Germline V CDR1 and CDR2: MDHEN, SYDVKM. V lost 6 bases and J lost 6, with 9 bases in between. This CDR3 is 12 amino acids long. CDR3 sequence reads: CASRFPGQPQHF. CDR3 sequence (DNA): TGTGCCAGCAGGTTCCCGGGTCAGCCCCAGCATTTT.

The V and J genes are TRBV11-2 and TRBJ2-1; TRBD2 matches 10 bases. The germline gives CDR1 SGHAT, CDR2 FQNNGV. The V gene end was trimmed by 0 bases and the J gene end by 2 bases; junction bases not matched to a gene: 1. The CDR3 has 16 amino acids. The CDR3 sequence is CASSLDLAGAYNEQFF. The CDR3 DNA is TGTGCCAGCAGCTTAGATCTAGCGGGGGCCTACAATGAGCAGTTCTTC.

The V gene is TRBV7-2, the J gene TRBJ1-2; 7 bases fit TRBD1. CDR1 and CDR2 (germline): SGHTA, FQGNSA. Losses at the gene ends were 4 bases for V and 4 bases for J; bases not matched to a gene: 9. The CDR3 length is 15 residues. CDR3 sequence (DNA): TGTGCCAGCAGCTCCCGGACAGGCCCTTCCTATGGCTACACCTTC. Its translation: CASSSRTGPSYGYTF.

The chain is built from TRBV29-1 and TRBJ1-2, with D possibly TRBD1 on 5 matching bases. Germline V gene lookup returns CDR1 SQVTM and CDR2 ANQGSEA. The CDR3 covers 11 residues. The V end lost 5 bases, the J end lost 7 bases, and 11 bases lay between the germline ends. The CDR3 loop reads CSVFDSTGYTF. CDR3 DNA sequence: TGCAGCGTTTTCGACAGTACTGGCTACACCTTC.

The CDR3, as DNA: TGTGCCTGGACCCTAAGCGGGAACACTGAAGCTTTCTTT. Its translation is CAWTLSGNTEAFF. The gene calls are TRBV30 and TRBJ1-1; D gene unclear. The CDR3 totals 13 residues. Trimming removed 4 bases at V and 1 base at J, with 10 bases between. Germline values: CDR1 GTSNPN, CDR2 SVGIG (reference sequence).

The chain joins TRBV10-3 to TRBJ1-5; a possible D gene is TRBD1 (5 bases). The germline V and J ends were trimmed by 5 bases and 1 base, with 9 bases remaining between them. The CDR3 spans 14 residues. CDR1 and CDR2 (germline): ENHRY, SYGVKD. CDR3 loop: CAISRTNSNQPQHF. CDR3 coding DNA: TGTGCCATCAGTCGGACAAACAGCAATCAGCCCCAGCATTTT.

The CDR3 sequence is CASSGPRGGLPYEQYF. For the CDR3, the DNA is TGTGCCAGCAGTGGGCCCCGGGGGGGACTACCCTACGAGCAGTACTTC. The rearrangement joins TRBV6-1 to TRBJ2-7, with 8 bases fitting TRBD2. J lost 2 bases, V lost 4 bases, and 10 bases had no gene match. The CDR3 has 16 residues. From germline, CDR1 is MNHNS and CDR2 SASEGT.

This chain connects TRBV10-3 to TRBJ2-2, with 15 bases matching TRBD2. The trim removed 6 bases at V and 4 bases at J, leaving 18 bases unmatched. The germline V gene has CDR1 ENHRY and CDR2 SYGVKD. The CDR3 has 21 residues. CDR3 region: CAISHTGLAGGRAGSTGELFF. The DNA of the CDR3 is TGTGCCATCAGCCACACCGGACTAGCGGGGGGGCGGGCAGGTTCCACCGGGGAGCTGTTTTTT.

This clone has more than one count but fewer than ten. The CDR3 DNA reads as TGTGCCAGCAAGCAAGGGGGGGGTCTGGGTCCTGGCTACACCTTC. Its translation: CASKQGGGLGPGYTF. The chain recombines TRBV21-1 with TRBJ1-2. TRBV21-1 is tagged as a pseudogene. The CDR3 runs 15 residues.

The chain employs TRBV25-1 and TRBJ2-2; 8 bases are shared with TRBD2. Trimming cost V 3 bases and J 5 bases; bases outside gene matches: 8. This CDR3 is 16 amino acids long. CDR1 is MGHDK, CDR2 SYGVNS, per germline. The CDR3 spells CASSDQLAGWTGELFF. The CDR3 nucleotides read TGTGCCAGCAGTGACCAATTAGCGGGGTGGACCGGGGAGCTGTTTTTT.

This clone was counted between two and nine times. V and J are TRBV2 and TRBJ1-2; TRBD1 is a possible D gene (6 bases). CDR3 size: 13 residues. Germline loops: CDR1 SNHLY, CDR2 FYNNEI. Trimming stripped 8 bases from V and 3 bases from J, with 13 bases between. CDR3 amino acids: CASSYRVDYGYTF. CDR3 sequence (DNA): TGTGCCAGCTCCTACAGGGTAGACTATGGCTACACCTTC.

This clone was observed a few times. J is TRBJ1-1 and V is TRBV30, with D maybe TRBD1 (5 bases). The V and J ends lost 0 bases and 10 bases respectively, with 9 bases between them. Germline loops: CDR1 GTSNPN, CDR2 SVGIG (reference sequence). The CDR3 totals 11 residues. The CDR3 protein is CAWSVRGGAFF. Written as DNA, the CDR3 is TGTGCCTGGAGTGTACGGGGGGGAGCTTTCTTT.

V and J are TRBV7-2 and TRBJ1-5, with TRBD1 matching over 9 bases. The V and J ends lost 5 bases and 10 bases, in that order; junction bases with no gene match: 12. Germline CDR1 reads SGHTA; CDR2 reads FQGNSA. This CDR3 region has 15 residues. The CDR3 is CASSATRTGVTPQHF. The CDR3 nucleotides read TGTGCCAGCAGCGCGACTCGGACAGGGGTCACTCCCCAGCATTTT.

The CDR3 DNA reads as TGTGCCTGGGGGTCGGGACAGAGTAATGAAAAACTGTTTTTT. Its protein is CAWGSGQSNEKLFF. The genes are TRBV30 and TRBJ1-4, with TRBD1 matching over 7 bases. Germline-derived CDR1 and CDR2 are GTSNPN and SVGIG (reference sequence). The CDR3 spans 14 residues. V lost 5 bases and J lost 4; bases outside the gene matches: 7.

This clone was seen more than once but under ten times. The chain couples TRBV7-8 to TRBJ1-5, with 7 bases aligning to TRBD1. There are 14 residues in the CDR3. Germline V gene data show CDR1 as SGHVS and CDR2 as FQNEAQ. V shed 5 bases and J 6 bases; nucleotides not matched to a gene: 7. The DNA for the CDR3 is TGTGCCAGCAGCACCGACAGGGTCAGTCAGCCCCAGCATTTT. Translation: CASSTDRVSQPQHF.

The genes are TRBV30 and TRBJ2-5, with unresolved D. This CDR3 is 12 amino acids long. V lost 4 bases to trimming and J lost 5 bases, with 11 bases between them. Germline CDR1 reads GTSNPN; CDR2 reads SVGIG (reference sequence). DNA of the CDR3: TGTGCCTGGATAGGAGTCGGGGAGACCCAGTACTTC. Translated, it gives CAWIGVGETQYF.

The chain recombines TRBV5-1 with TRBJ2-3; 14 bases line up with TRBD2. This CDR3 contains 18 residues. Looked up from germline, CDR1 is SGHRS and CDR2 is YFSETQ. Trimming removed 0 bases from V and 0 bases from J; junction bases left unmatched: 3. The CDR3 here is CASSLGLAGGLSTDTQYF. The CDR3 DNA is TGCGCCAGCAGCTTGGGACTAGCGGGGGGGCTTAGCACAGATACGCAGTATTTT. Full variable domain (outside the CDR3, taken from reference TRBV5-1 and TRBJ2-3): KAGVTQTPRYLIKTRGQQVTLSCSPISGHRSVSWYQQTPGQGLQFLFEYFSETQRNKGNFPGRFSGRQFSNSRSEMNVSTLELGDSALYLCASSLGLAGGLSTDTQYFGPGTRLTVL.

The CDR3 DNA sequence: TGCGCCAGCAGCTTTAACAGTCTCTCTGGAAACACCATATATTTT. Its translation: CASSFNSLSGNTIYF. J is TRBJ1-3 and V is TRBV5-1, with D hard to call. Germline assignment: CDR1 SGHRS and CDR2 YFSETQ. V was shortened by 2 bases and J by 0 bases, with 9 bases between the two germline ends. The CDR3 is made up of 15 amino acids.

The sample holds a few counts of this clone. The gene calls are TRBV10-2 and TRBJ1-1, with TRBD1 matching over 8 bases. With V trimmed by 7 bases and J by 4 bases, 8 bases remained unmatched. Germline values: CDR1 WSHSY, CDR2 SAAADI. The CDR3 extends over 14 amino acids. The CDR3 DNA reads as TGCGCCAGCACTATGACAGGGGTAGGCACTGAAGCTTTCTTT. Its protein product is CASTMTGVGTEAFF.

The chain recombines TRBV5-1 with TRBJ2-3; 9 nucleotides line up with TRBD2. The CDR3 loop spans 17 amino acids. Trimming removed 2 bases from V and 0 bases from J; junction bases left unmatched: 7. Germline loops: CDR1 SGHRS, CDR2 YFSETQ. CDR3 protein: CASSFRTSAASTDTQYF. CDR3 nucleotide sequence: TGCGCCAGCAGCTTCCGGACTAGCGCCGCTAGCACAGATACGCAGTATTTT.

In DNA, the CDR3 is TGTGCCAGCAGCTTAGAATTAGCGGGGGGGCTTGACAATGAGCAGTTCTTC. Its protein is CASSLELAGGLDNEQFF. The V and J genes are TRBV11-2 and TRBJ2-1; TRBD2 matches at 11 bases. The V and J ends lost 0 bases and 5 bases, in that order; junction bases with no gene match: 6. The V gene's germline CDR1 is SGHAT and CDR2 FQNNGV. This CDR3 spans 17 amino acids.

The chain uses TRBV11-1 and TRBJ2-7; 8 nucleotides match TRBD2. CDR3 size: 15 residues. V gave up 5 bases and J gave up 3 bases; unmatched junction bases: 9. CDR1 SGHAT and CDR2 FQDESV come from the germline V gene (reference sequence). The CDR3 loop is CASSVESGGVYEQYF. CDR3 nucleotide sequence: TGTGCCAGCAGCGTAGAGAGCGGGGGCGTCTACGAGCAGTACTTC.

This clone has only one observation. The J gene is TRBJ1-2, the V gene TRBV11-2, with TRBD1 matching 7 bases. Germline loops: CDR1 SGHAT, CDR2 FQNNGV. V shed 3 bases and J 7 bases; nucleotides not matched to a gene: 8. This CDR3 is built from 14 residues. The CDR3 protein is CASSFDRVSAGYTF. The CDR3 DNA sequence: TGTGCCAGCAGCTTCGACAGGGTTTCTGCTGGCTACACCTTC.

This clone was detected only a few times. The chain uses TRBV9 and TRBJ2-1; TRBD1 might be the D (6 bases). The germline V gene encodes CDR1 SGDLS and CDR2 YYNGEE. There are 14 residues in the CDR3. Trimming shortened V by 4 bases and J by 7 bases, and 15 bases separated the two germline ends. Here the CDR3 reads CASSPGHLGNEQFF. In DNA form, the CDR3 reads TGTGCCAGCAGCCCGGGACATCTCGGGAATGAGCAGTTCTTC.

The gene calls are TRBV16 and TRBJ1-6; tentative D call: TRBD1 (5 bases). V was shortened by 4 bases and J by 7 bases, with 11 bases between the two germline ends. The CDR3 sequence is 14 residues long. In germline, CDR1 is KGHSY, CDR2 FQNENV. Here the CDR3 reads CASSPRTPNSPLHF. The CDR3 nucleotides are TGTGCCAGCAGCCCTAGGACACCCAATTCACCCCTCCACTTT. Drawing the rest from reference TRBV16 and TRBJ1-6, the complete variable domain is GEEVAQTPKHLVRGEGQKAKLYCAPIKGHSYVFWYQQVLKNEFKFLISFQNENVFDETGMPKERFSAKCLPNSPCSLEIQATKLEDSAVYFCASSPRTPNSPLHFGNGTRLTVT.